What follows are 32 T cell receptor beta chains derived from one specimen sequenced in a study of vaccination and CD4 T cells after COVID-19 (dated by TCRdb to about 2022). The library was made by PCR. Sequencer: Illumina iSeq 100. TCR sequencing of DNA from cultured CD4+ T cells used the Oncomine TCR Beta short-read assay at the Johns Hopkins FTIC core. Starting from the raw public reads, TCRdb applied fastp trimming at Q25, assembled clones with MiXCR and retained in-frame beta chains. Every distinct CDR3 protein forms one entry, paired with its most common genes and DNA. Across this sample there are about 24,000 distinct CDR3 sequences, with roughly 64% seen only once. 7.8% of the sample comes from the top ten. The treatment or condition label, read with the paper, signifies: 10-day PBMC culture with coronavirus spike peptide pools or control peptides (ViraFEST assay). Their antigen targets remain unknown.

Input material: CD4+ T cells from blood, cultured in vitro. These receptors originate from a human donor who had recovered from COVID-19.

This clonotype was seen only a few times. This chain joins TRBV6-2 or TRBV6-3 and TRBJ1-5, with 8 bases fitting TRBD1. V lost 6 bases, J lost 0 bases, and 4 bases stayed unmatched. CDR3 length equals 15 residues. Germline-derived CDR1 and CDR2 are MNHEY and SVGEGT. The CDR3 DNA is TGTGCCAGCAGACAGACAGGGGTTAGCAATCAGCCCCAGCATTTT. This encodes CASRQTGVSNQPQHF.

This chain joins TRBV20-1 and TRBJ2-4; 7 bases are shared with TRBD2. V lost 6 bases, J lost 1 base, and 9 bases stayed unmatched. Looked up from germline, CDR1 is DFQATT and CDR2 is SNEGSKA (reference sequence). This CDR3 is 15 amino acids long. The CDR3 reads CSADAGGSAKNIQYF. DNA of the CDR3: TGCAGTGCCGACGCCGGGGGGTCTGCCAAAAACATTCAGTACTTC.

The V and J genes are TRBV20-1 and TRBJ2-7; D is unclear. Germline-derived CDR1 and CDR2 are DFQATT and SNEGSKA (reference sequence). CDR3 length: 14 residues. The germline V and J ends were trimmed by 5 bases and 0 bases, with 14 bases remaining between them. The CDR3 spells CSARTGRTSYEQYF. The CDR3 coding sequence is TGCAGTGCTCGGACCGGACGGACCTCCTACGAGCAGTACTTC.

This chain connects TRBV7-6 to TRBJ1-5; tentative D call: TRBD1 (5 bases). V was pared by 5 bases and J by 6 bases, with 14 bases between. Germline values: CDR1 SGHVS, CDR2 FNYEAQ. The CDR3 has 14 residues. DNA for the CDR3: TGTGCCAGCAGCCCCATGGAGGGGCCTCAGCCCCAGCATTTT. Translation: CASSPMEGPQPQHF.

The genes are TRBV21-1 and TRBJ2-2; the DNA was not compared with TRBD2, the D call given in the table. TRBV21-1 is termed a pseudogene. The CDR3 totals 17 residues. CDR3 amino acids: CASSKEGLALNTGELFF. CDR3 coding DNA: TGTGCCAGCAGCAAGGAGGGACTAGCGTTGAACACCGGGGAGCTGTTTTTT.

This rearrangement joins TRBV23-1 to TRBJ1-3; D unclear. TRBV23-1 is filed as an ORF, its function uncertain. Trimming removed 4 bases from V and 0 bases from J, with 4 bases in between. The CDR3 consists of 13 residues. In nucleotides, the CDR3 is TGCGCCAGCAGTCGAAGCTCTGGAAACACCATATATTTT. It codes for CASSRSSGNTIYF.

This sequence joins TRBV7-8 and TRBJ1-2, with D perhaps TRBD1 (6 bases). CDR3 length: 15 residues. V gave up 2 bases and J gave up 5 bases, with 15 bases separating them. Germline V gene lookup returns CDR1 SGHVS and CDR2 FQNEAQ. The CDR3 protein is CASSLMGRGPYGYTF. CDR3 DNA: TGTGCCAGCAGCTTAATGGGCCGGGGGCCTTATGGCTACACCTTC.

This chain links TRBV6-1 with TRBJ2-7; 12 bases are shared with TRBD2. This CDR3 is 14 amino acids long. Germline CDR1 is MNHNS and CDR2 is SASEGT. After removal of 8 bases from V and 2 bases from J, the junction contained 4 bases not matched to a gene. CDR3 DNA: TGTGCCAGCGCCCGACTAGCGGGAGCCTACGAGCAGTACTTC. The encoded protein is CASARLAGAYEQYF.

This clonotype turned up a few times. The chain joins TRBV19 to TRBJ1-2; weak D call: TRBD1 (5 bases). Looked up from germline, CDR1 is LNHDA and CDR2 is SQIVND (reference sequence). V lost 10 bases and J lost 1, with 13 bases in between. The CDR3 has 13 amino acids. CDR3 loop: CATSLGLNYGYTF. The CDR3 region has the DNA TGTGCCACCTCCTTGGGGCTTAACTATGGCTACACCTTC.

This clonotype was counted a few times. The V and J genes are TRBV15 and TRBJ1-4, with a possible D match to TRBD1 (5 bases). Trimming pared 2 bases from V and 13 bases from J, leaving 11 bases between. This CDR3 is 12 amino acids long. The V gene's germline CDR1 is LNHNV and CDR2 YYDKDF (reference sequence). CDR3 sequence (DNA): TGTGCCACCAGCAGAAACCGGGACTTACTGTTTTTT. This codes for CATSRNRDLLFF. Together with reference TRBV15 and TRBJ1-4, the CDR3 gives the full variable domain: DAMVIQNPRYQVTQFGKPVTLSCSQTLNHNVMYWYQQKSSQAPKLLFHYYDKDFNNEADTPDNFQSRRPNTSFCFLDIRSPGLGDTAMYLCATSRNRDLLFFGSGTQLSVL.

The chain uses TRBV10-1 and TRBJ2-1; 9 positions match TRBD2. Trimming cost V 6 bases and J 7 bases; bases outside gene matches: 10. The CDR3 covers 15 residues. CDR1 and CDR2 from the germline V gene are WNHNN and SYGVQD (reference sequence). The CDR3 DNA sequence: TGCGCCAGCAGCCCCGGGACTAGCAGGATAAATGAGCAGTTCTTC. This gives the protein CASSPGTSRINEQFF.

This chain connects TRBV4-1 to TRBJ1-5; 10 positions agree with TRBD1. The CDR3 is 15 amino acids. V was clipped by 5 bases and J by 5 bases; unmatched bases: 6. Germline V lookup: CDR1 MGHRA, CDR2 YSYEKL. This CDR3 reads CASSTRTGGDQPQHF. The CDR3 DNA follows: TGCGCCAGCAGCACCCGGACAGGGGGAGATCAGCCCCAGCATTTT.

The chain links TRBV7-3 to TRBJ2-2, with a possible D match to TRBD2 (7 bases). The V and J ends lost 5 bases and 6 bases respectively, with 19 bases between them. Germline V gives CDR1 SGHTA, CDR2 FQGTGA. CDR3 length equals 16 residues. The CDR3 coding sequence is TGTGCCAGCAGCCGGGGGGCGGCAGGTCGTCCCGGGGAGCTGTTTTTT. This gives the protein CASSRGAAGRPGELFF.

The chain carries TRBV7-9 and TRBJ2-2; D uncertain. Per germline, CDR1 SEHNR and CDR2 FQNEAQ (reference sequence). CDR3 size: 16 residues. Trimming took 2 bases from V and 2 from J, leaving 12 bases between them. CDR3 protein: CASSLRMGPNTGELFF. The DNA of the CDR3 is TGTGCCAGCAGCTTAAGAATGGGCCCCAACACCGGGGAGCTGTTTTTT.

This clonotype was seen more than once but under ten times. The chain combines TRBV7-2 with TRBJ1-2, with no clear D. The CDR3 covers 14 residues. V was pared by 5 bases and J by 2 bases, with 12 bases between. Germline V lookup: CDR1 SGHTA, CDR2 FQGNSA. In DNA, the CDR3 is TGTGCCAGCAGCCCGTGGGTTACCAACTATGGCTACACCTTC. Translated: CASSPWVTNYGYTF.

This sequence joins TRBV5-1 and TRBJ2-7; 10 positions agree with TRBD1. J was trimmed by 4 bases and V by 4 bases; bases with no gene match: 5. There are 14 residues in the CDR3. Germline loops: CDR1 SGHRS, CDR2 YFSETQ. In nucleotides, the CDR3 is TGCGCCAGCAGCAGCCGGGACAGGGGATACGAGCAGTACTTC. It encodes CASSSRDRGYEQYF.

The CDR3 loop is CSVADGDRGDTQYF. The DNA of the CDR3 is TGCAGCGTCGCGGACGGAGACCGTGGAGATACGCAGTATTTT. This chain joins TRBV29-1 and TRBJ2-3; the D is unclear. The germline CDR1 and CDR2 sequences are SQVTM and ANQGSEA. V was trimmed by 6 bases and J by 5 bases, leaving 18 bases between them. The CDR3 totals 14 residues.

This clonotype was counted a few times. V is TRBV7-2 and J is TRBJ1-6; D may be TRBD1 (6 bases). Germline CDR1 is SGHTA and CDR2 is FQGNSA. With 3 bases removed from V and 5 bases from J, the gap between germline ends came to 20 bases. This CDR3 has 18 residues. The CDR3 DNA reads TGTGCCAGCAGCTTTCTGAAAGGGGGTATCGGCGATAATTCACCCCTCCACTTT. As protein: CASSFLKGGIGDNSPLHF.

This clonotype has more than one count but fewer than ten. The V call is TRBV18, the J call TRBJ1-1; D call uncertain. The V gene's germline CDR1 is KGHSH and CDR2 LQKENI. V lost 5 bases to trimming and J lost 2 bases, with 9 bases between them. The CDR3 spans 13 residues. CDR3 coding DNA: TGTGCCAGCTCATCCGGACTCAACACTGAAGCTTTCTTT. Translated, it gives CASSSGLNTEAFF.

The chain has TRBV20-1 and TRBJ1-1, with D maybe TRBD1 (6 bases). Germline CDR1 and CDR2: DFQATT and SNEGSKA (reference sequence). The CDR3 totals 14 residues. V gave up 5 bases and J gave up 2 bases, with 15 bases separating them. The CDR3 loop reads CSARFRTVNTEAFF. Here the CDR3 DNA reads TGCAGTGCTCGCTTCAGGACAGTAAACACTGAAGCTTTCTTT.

The chain links TRBV6-1 to TRBJ2-2, with 8 bases matching TRBD2. Germline V gene sequence: CDR1 MNHNS, CDR2 SASEGT. V lost 6 bases, J lost 5 bases, and 5 bases stayed unmatched. This CDR3 region has 14 residues. Written as DNA, the CDR3 is TGTGCCAGCAGCGGGACGGGAGGGACCGGGGAGCTGTTTTTT. Translation: CASSGTGGTGELFF.

The CDR3 DNA reads as TGCAGCGCCGAAGCGGGGACTGCATACAATGAGCAGTTCTTC. Encoded protein: CSAEAGTAYNEQFF. This sequence joins TRBV29-1 and TRBJ2-1, with 7 bases aligning to TRBD2. J was trimmed by 4 bases and V by 7 bases; bases with no gene match: 10. This CDR3 contains 14 residues. CDR1 SQVTM and CDR2 ANQGSEA come from the germline V gene.

V is TRBV6-1 and J is TRBJ2-7; TRBD2 agrees at 13 bases. With V trimmed by 7 bases and J by 7 bases, 7 bases remained unmatched. This CDR3 contains 14 residues. Germline values: CDR1 MNHNS, CDR2 SASEGT. CDR3 region: CASTWTSGSSEQYF. The CDR3 region has the DNA TGTGCCAGCACCTGGACTAGCGGGAGTAGTGAGCAGTACTTC.

The chain recombines TRBV6-2 or TRBV6-3 with TRBJ1-5; TRBD1 matches 7 bases. With 4 bases clipped from V and 6 bases from J, the junction kept 6 bases outside the gene matches. The CDR3 is 14 residues long. Germline V gene sequence: CDR1 MNHEY, CDR2 SVGEGT. Written as DNA, the CDR3 is TGTGCCAGCAGTTCGCGACAGGGTGGTCAGCCCCAGCATTTT. Translated: CASSSRQGGQPQHF.

The chain has TRBV11-2 and TRBJ2-6, with D maybe TRBD2 (7 bases). The CDR3 sequence is 17 residues long. CDR1 SGHAT and CDR2 FQNNGV come from the germline V gene. V was pared by 5 bases and J by 3 bases, with 17 bases between. CDR3 sequence (DNA): TGTGCCAGCAGCCGGTTTGGGGGGGCGGGTGGGGCCAACGTCCTGACTTTC. Its translation is CASSRFGGAGGANVLTF.

This chain joins TRBV28 and TRBJ1-1; D gene unclear. There are 12 residues in the CDR3. Germline loops: CDR1 MDHEN, CDR2 SYDVKM. Trimming pared 3 bases from V and 6 bases from J, leaving 8 bases between. DNA for the CDR3: TGTGCCAGCAGTTTCTGGTGGTCTGAAGCTTTCTTT. Translation: CASSFWWSEAFF.

The chain recombines TRBV30 with TRBJ1-6; D is undetermined. The germline gives CDR1 GTSNPN, CDR2 SVGIG (reference sequence). V was cut by 0 bases and J by 8 bases, with 8 bases left in between. The CDR3 contains 13 residues. The chain's CDR3 is CAWSVEGYSPLHF. The CDR3 DNA reads TGTGCCTGGAGTGTAGAAGGGTATTCACCCCTCCACTTT.

CDR3 DNA: TGTGCCAGCAGCTTAGTATCAGGGATGAATGAAAAACTGTTTTTT. It yields the protein CASSLVSGMNEKLFF. The chain combines TRBV7-9 with TRBJ1-4, with D tentatively TRBD1 (5 bases). Deletions cut 1 base from V and 5 bases from J, with 11 bases between. The CDR3 contains 15 residues. Germline V gene lookup returns CDR1 SEHNR and CDR2 FQNEAQ (reference sequence).

The chain recombines TRBV27 with TRBJ1-1, with 10 nucleotides matching TRBD1. In germline, CDR1 is MNHEY, CDR2 SMNVEV (reference sequence). V lost 0 bases and J lost 6; bases outside the gene matches: 13. The CDR3 extends over 18 amino acids. The CDR3 loop reads CASSLSAGTGDIYAEAFF. The CDR3 region has the DNA TGTGCCAGCAGTTTATCAGCCGGGACAGGGGACATATACGCTGAAGCTTTCTTT.

This clonotype was seen a single time. The V and J genes are TRBV4-3 and TRBJ2-3, with D unclear. Germline lookup yields CDR1 LGHNA and CDR2 YSLEER. V was pared by 0 bases and J by 0 bases, with 7 bases between. The CDR3 length is 15 residues. Here the CDR3 reads CASSQDDVSTDTQYF. The CDR3 DNA follows: TGCGCCAGCAGCCAAGACGACGTGAGCACAGATACGCAGTATTTT.

The gene calls are TRBV27 and TRBJ1-1, with D hard to call. CDR1 and CDR2 from the germline V gene are MNHEY and SMNVEV (reference sequence). V dropped 5 bases and J dropped 1 base, with 11 bases sitting between them. The CDR3 has 14 residues. The DNA for the CDR3 is TGTGCCAGCAGTACCAGGACGGGGAACACTGAAGCTTTCTTT. Residues: CASSTRTGNTEAFF.

CDR3 DNA: TGTGCCAGCAGCTTAGGTGACAGTGTAGAGACCCAGTACTTC. The encoded protein is CASSLGDSVETQYF. The V and J genes are TRBV7-8 and TRBJ2-5, with a possible D match to TRBD1 (5 bases). V lost 1 base, J lost 4 bases, and 10 bases lay in between. The CDR3 has 14 residues. Germline CDR1 and CDR2: SGHVS and FQNEAQ.